The rows below give T cell receptor beta chains drawn from one sample of a study of blood T cell repertoires in COVID-19. This table comes from immunoSEQ multiplex PCR, and its TCRdb copy is limited to in-frame clones, with some not included. Among 150,000 to 200,000 clones listed, 89% were seen once. Material: PBMCs or T cells enriched from blood (not recorded which). Every receptor here comes from a woman between 18 and 29 years old who had recovered from COVID-19. Both conserved end residues are part of each CDR3. The order of the fields is V gene, CDR3 protein.

V: TRBV5-4
CDR3: CASSFDGQGYGYTF

V: TRBV25-1
CDR3: CASKGAANYGYTF

V: TRBV7-2
CDR3: CASSLGTAYGYTF

V: TRBV2
CDR3: CASSEEGDSYEQYF

V: TRBV28
CDR3: CASSPGLAGGEQYF

V: TRBV11-3
CDR3: CASSLNSLSYEQYF

V: TRBV28
CDR3: CASSLYTRDRENGYTF

V: TRBV10-1
CDR3: CASSDPDRGEQFF

V: TRBV2
CDR3: CASSPGTGNQPQHF

V: TRBV12-1
CDR3: CASSLRGLAGDNGELFF

V: TRBV21-1
CDR3: CASNDSRVSGNTIYF

V: TRBV7-2
CDR3: CASSFRLALEETQYF

V: TRBV28
CDR3: CATTKGGGYGYTF

V: TRBV2
CDR3: CASSDGTGGRVYGYTF

V: TRBV4-1
CDR3: CASSQEVGVGPNQPQHF

V: TRBV2
CDR3: CASTSGGSTGELFF

V: TRBV11-2
CDR3: CASSPDRGVGYTF

V: TRBV5-6
CDR3: CASSLGQTSYEQYF

V: TRBV15
CDR3: CATSRVTQGAVGYTF

V: TRBV28
CDR3: CASSSNTGGSGYGYTF

V: TRBV3-1/TRBV3-2
CDR3: CASSQVGREQYF

V: TRBV7-3
CDR3: CASSNRTGWETQYF

V: TRBV28
CDR3: CASIGGQVGGYTF

V: TRBV4-1
CDR3: CASSQTGQGGTEAFF